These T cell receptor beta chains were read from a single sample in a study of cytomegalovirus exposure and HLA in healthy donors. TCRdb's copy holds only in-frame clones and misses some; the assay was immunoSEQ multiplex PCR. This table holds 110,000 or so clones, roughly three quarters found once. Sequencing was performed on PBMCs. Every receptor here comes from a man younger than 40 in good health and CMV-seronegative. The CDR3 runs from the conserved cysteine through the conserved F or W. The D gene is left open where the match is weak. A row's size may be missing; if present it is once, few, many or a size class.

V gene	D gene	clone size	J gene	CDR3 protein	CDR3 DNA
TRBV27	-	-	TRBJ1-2	CASSPFYGYTF	TGTGCCAGCAGTCCCTTCTATGGCTACACCTTC
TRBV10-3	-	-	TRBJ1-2	CAISALDSAYGYTF	TGTGCCATCAGTGCGCTGGACAGTGCCTATGGCTACACCTTC
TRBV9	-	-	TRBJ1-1	CASSGRQGQENTEAFF	TGTGCCAGCAGCGGACGCCAGGGACAAGAGAACACTGAAGCTTTCTTT
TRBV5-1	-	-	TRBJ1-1	CASSLNSATEAFF	TGCGCCAGCAGCTTGAATAGTGCCACTGAAGCTTTCTTT
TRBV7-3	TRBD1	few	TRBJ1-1	CASSLMGQGYTEAFF	TGTGCCAGCAGCTTAATGGGACAGGGATACACTGAAGCTTTCTTT
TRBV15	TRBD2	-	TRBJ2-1	CATSRDGGSSYNEQFF	TGTGCCACCAGCAGAGACGGCGGGAGCTCCTACAATGAGCAGTTCTTC
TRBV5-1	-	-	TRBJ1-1	CASSSQGGGEAFF	TGCGCCAGCTCCAGCCAGGGCGGAGGGGAAGCTTTCTTT
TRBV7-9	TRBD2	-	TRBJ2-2	CASSFLSLGGPNTGELFF	TGTGCCAGCAGCTTCCTCAGTTTGGGAGGGCCGAACACCGGGGAGCTGTTTTTT
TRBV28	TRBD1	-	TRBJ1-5	CASLQGWGQPQHF	TGTGCCAGTCTACAGGGGTGGGGACAGCCCCAGCATTTT
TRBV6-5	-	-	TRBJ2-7	CASKSVLGEQYF	TGTGCCAGCAAAAGCGTACTAGGCGAGCAGTACTTC
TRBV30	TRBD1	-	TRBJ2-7	CAWSEQGAYEQYF	TGTGCCTGGAGTGAACAGGGGGCCTACGAGCAGTACTTC
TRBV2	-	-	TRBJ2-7	CASSEGWARRGEQYF	TGTGCCAGCAGTGAAGGGTGGGCTCGACGTGGCGAGCAGTACTTC
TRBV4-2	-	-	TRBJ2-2	CASSQDSYTGELFF	TGTGCCAGCAGCCAGGACTCCTACACCGGGGAGCTGTTTTTT
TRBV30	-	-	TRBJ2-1	CAWNTGTQGYNEQFF	TGTGCCTGGAACACCGGGACTCAAGGATACAATGAGCAGTTCTTC
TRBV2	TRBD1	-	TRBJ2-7	CASSGPGTGYEQYF	TGTGCCAGCAGTGGTCCCGGGACAGGGTACGAGCAGTACTTC